This T cell receptor beta chain was captured in a study of blood T cells in healthy people across ages. For the second PCR, which ran for 7 to 11 cycles, a sample-barcoded 5' primer and a J-beta primer mix were used. TCRdb recomputed calls from the 5' RACE reads with MiXCR, one row per CDR3 protein. The data show almost 300,000 distinct CDR3 sequences, with around 30% seen just once and over 25% held by the top ten. Germline CDR1 is SGHRS and CDR2 is YFSETQ. This CDR3 is 14 amino acids long. This clonotype was detected only a few times. At one boundary the junction diverges from the germline segment, which might be a read error.

The V gene is TRBV5-1, the J gene TRBJ2-1, with 9 bases aligning to TRBD2. Material for sequencing was blood. The sequence derives from a woman in her seventies in good health. This chain's CDR3 is CASSLAGGPHLMLF. CDR3 nucleotides: TGCGCCAGCAGCTTAGCGGGAGGCCCCCATTTAATGCTCTTC.